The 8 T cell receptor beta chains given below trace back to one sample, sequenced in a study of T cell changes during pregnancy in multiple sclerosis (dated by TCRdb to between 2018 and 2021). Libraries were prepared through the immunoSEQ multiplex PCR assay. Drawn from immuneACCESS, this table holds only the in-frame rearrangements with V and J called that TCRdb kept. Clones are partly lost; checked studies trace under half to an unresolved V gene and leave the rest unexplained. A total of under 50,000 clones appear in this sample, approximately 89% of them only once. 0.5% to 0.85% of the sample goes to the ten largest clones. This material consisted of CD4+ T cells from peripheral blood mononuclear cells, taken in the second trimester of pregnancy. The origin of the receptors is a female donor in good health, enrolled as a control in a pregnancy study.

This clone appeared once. CDR3 coding DNA: TGTGCCAGCAGCTTAACTAGCGGGGGTGACTACGAGCAGTACTTC. This sequence encodes CASSLTSGGDYEQYF. The V gene is TRBV7-3, the J gene TRBJ2-7; 9 positions match TRBD2. Germline CDR1 reads SGHTA; CDR2 reads FQGTGA. This CDR3 is built from 15 residues. The junction had 3 bases not matched to a gene; V was cut back by 0 bases and J by 3 bases. Looking up the rest from reference TRBV7-3 and TRBJ2-7 gives the full variable domain: GAGVSQTPSNKVTEKGKYVELRCDPISGHTALYWYRQSLGQGPEFLIYFQGTGAADDSGLPNDRFFAVRPEGSVSTLKIQRTERGDSAVYLCASSLTSGGDYEQYFGPGTRLTVT.

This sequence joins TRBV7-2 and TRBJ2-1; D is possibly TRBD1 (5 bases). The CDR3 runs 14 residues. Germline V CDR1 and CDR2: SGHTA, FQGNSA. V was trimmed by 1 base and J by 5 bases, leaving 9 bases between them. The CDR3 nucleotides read TGTGCCAGCAGCTTAGGTCAGGGAAACAATGAGCAGTTCTTC. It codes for CASSLGQGNNEQFF.

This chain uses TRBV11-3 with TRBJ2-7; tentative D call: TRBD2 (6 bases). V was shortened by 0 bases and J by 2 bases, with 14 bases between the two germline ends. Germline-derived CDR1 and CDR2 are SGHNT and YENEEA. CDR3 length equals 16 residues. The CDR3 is CASSLEKGGGTYEQYF. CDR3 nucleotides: TGTGCCAGCAGCTTAGAGAAAGGTGGGGGGACCTACGAGCAGTACTTC.

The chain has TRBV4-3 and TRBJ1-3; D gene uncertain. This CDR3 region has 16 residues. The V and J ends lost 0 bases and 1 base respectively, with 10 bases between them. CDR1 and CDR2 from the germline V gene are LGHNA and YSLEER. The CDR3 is CASSQETSLSGNTIYF. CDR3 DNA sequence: TGCGCCAGCAGCCAAGAGACATCACTTTCTGGAAACACCATATATTTT.

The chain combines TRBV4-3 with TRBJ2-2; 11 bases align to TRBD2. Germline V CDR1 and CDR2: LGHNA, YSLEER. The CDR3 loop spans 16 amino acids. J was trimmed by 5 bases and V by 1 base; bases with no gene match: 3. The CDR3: CASSQVAGGRTGELFF. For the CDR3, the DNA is TGCGCCAGCAGCCAAGTAGCGGGGGGGCGGACCGGGGAGCTGTTTTTT.

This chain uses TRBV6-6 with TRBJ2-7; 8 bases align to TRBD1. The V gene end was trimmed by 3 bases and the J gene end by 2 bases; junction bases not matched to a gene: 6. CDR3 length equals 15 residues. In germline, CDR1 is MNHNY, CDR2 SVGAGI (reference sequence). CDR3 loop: CASSYSGTGTYEQYF. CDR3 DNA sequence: TGTGCCAGCAGTTATTCCGGGACAGGAACCTACGAGCAGTACTTC.

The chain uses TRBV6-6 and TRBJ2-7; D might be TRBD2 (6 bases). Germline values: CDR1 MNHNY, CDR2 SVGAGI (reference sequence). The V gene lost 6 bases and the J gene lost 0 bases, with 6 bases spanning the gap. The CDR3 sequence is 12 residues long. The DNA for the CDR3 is TGTGCCAGCAGGGGAGGCTCCTACGAGCAGTACTTC. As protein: CASRGGSYEQYF.

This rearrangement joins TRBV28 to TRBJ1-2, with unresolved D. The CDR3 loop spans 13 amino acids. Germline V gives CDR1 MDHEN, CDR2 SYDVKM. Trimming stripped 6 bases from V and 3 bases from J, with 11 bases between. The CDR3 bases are TGTGCCAGCAGCTACCCCGGGGACTATGGCTACACCTTC. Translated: CASSYPGDYGYTF.